This entry lists 31 T cell receptor beta chains sequenced from one sample in a study of blood T cell repertoires in COVID-19. Measured with immunoSEQ multiplex PCR; TCRdb has only the in-frame clones, and not every one. The profile shows about 54,000 clones, 75% to 85% of them singletons. The sample taken for sequencing was peripheral blood. These receptors came from a woman aged 60-75 years with acute or convalescent COVID-19.

V is TRBV18 and J is TRBJ1-1; 7 positions match TRBD1. The J segment lost 4 bases and the V segment lost 3 bases, leaving 11 bases of the junction unmatched. Germline CDR1 and CDR2: KGHSH and LQKENI. CDR3 length: 16 amino acids. CDR3 coding DNA: TGTGCCAGCTCACCCCCGACAGGGCTTAGGGGCACTGAAGCTTTCTTT. This codes for CASSPPTGLRGTEAFF.

The chain employs TRBV19 and TRBJ1-1, with D possibly being TRBD1 (6 bases). The CDR3 totals 13 residues. The V gene's germline CDR1 is LNHDA and CDR2 SQIVND (reference sequence). The V and J ends lost 6 bases and 4 bases respectively, with 12 bases between them. The CDR3 sequence: CASSKRGITEAFF. The CDR3 nucleotides read TGTGCCAGTAGCAAGAGGGGGATCACTGAAGCTTTCTTT.

The chain combines TRBV5-1 with TRBJ2-5; 8 nucleotides match TRBD1. CDR1 and CDR2 from the germline V gene are SGHRS and YFSETQ. CDR3 length: 15 amino acids. With 1 base clipped from V and 5 bases from J, the junction kept 7 bases outside the gene matches. In nucleotides, the CDR3 is TGCGCCAGCAGCTTGTCCGACAGGGGCCTCGAGACCCAGTACTTC. Translation: CASSLSDRGLETQYF. Drawing the rest from reference TRBV5-1 and TRBJ2-5, the complete variable domain is KAGVTQTPRYLIKTRGQQVTLSCSPISGHRSVSWYQQTPGQGLQFLFEYFSETQRNKGNFPGRFSGRQFSNSRSEMNVSTLELGDSALYLCASSLSDRGLETQYFGPGTRLLVL.

This clone was detected once. The chain is built from TRBV9 and TRBJ2-3; 11 bases align to TRBD2. This CDR3 spans 16 amino acids. Germline CDR1 and CDR2: SGDLS and YYNGEE. J gave up 0 bases and V 2 bases, and 2 bases lay outside the gene matches. The CDR3 protein is CASSVTSGTSTDTQYF. CDR3 in DNA: TGTGCCAGCAGCGTGACTAGCGGGACTAGCACAGATACGCAGTATTTT.

V is TRBV3-1 (or the pseudogene TRBV3-2) and J is TRBJ2-3; D may be TRBD2 (5 bases). The length of the CDR3 is 15 residues. The germline CDR1 and CDR2 sequences are LGHDT and YNNKEL (reference sequence). The V end lost 1 base, the J end lost 0 bases, and 8 bases lay between the germline ends. The CDR3 sequence: CASSQGLASTDTQYF. The DNA of the CDR3 is TGTGCCAGCAGCCAAGGCCTAGCCAGCACAGATACGCAGTATTTT.

V is TRBV5-4 and J is TRBJ2-7, with D possibly TRBD2 on 5 matching bases. This CDR3 contains 14 residues. Deletions cut 7 bases from V and 7 bases from J, with 21 bases between. The V gene's germline CDR1 is SGHNT and CDR2 YYREEE (reference sequence). The chain's CDR3 is CASSRADGAREQYF. The DNA for the CDR3 is TGTGCCAGCTCCAGAGCGGACGGAGCTCGGGAGCAGTACTTC.

The V gene is TRBV18, the J gene TRBJ1-3; 8 nucleotides align to TRBD1. Germline-derived CDR1 and CDR2 are KGHSH and LQKENI. J gave up 6 bases and V 1 base, and 5 bases lay outside the gene matches. The CDR3 consists of 15 residues. The CDR3 DNA is TGTGCCAGCTCACCACTGCCAGGGGGCGAAAACACCATATATTTT. This sequence encodes CASSPLPGGENTIYF.

This clone was detected only a few times. The gene calls are TRBV19 and TRBJ1-1; D is uncertain. Looked up from germline, CDR1 is LNHDA and CDR2 is SQIVND (reference sequence). V was shortened by 6 bases and J by 3 bases, with 11 bases between the two germline ends. The CDR3 sequence is 13 residues long. The CDR3 nucleotides are TGTGCCAGTAGGGTCCAGGCTTACACTGAAGCTTTCTTT. This translates into CASRVQAYTEAFF.

This clone was seen just once. This chain links TRBV28 with TRBJ2-7; D gene uncertain. The V end lost 2 bases, the J end lost 6 bases, and 8 bases lay between the germline ends. CDR3 size: 12 residues. The germline V gene has CDR1 MDHEN and CDR2 SYDVKM. CDR3 region: CASSLGRSEQYF. The CDR3, as DNA: TGTGCCAGCAGTTTAGGTCGGAGCGAGCAGTACTTC.

This clone was observed a few times. The CDR3 reads CASSGDSPMAFF. DNA of the CDR3: TGTGCCAGCAGCGGGGACAGTCCGATGGCTTTCTTT. The chain recombines TRBV9 with TRBJ1-1, with TRBD1 matching 7 bases. Trimming took 3 bases from V and 11 from J; bases not matched to a gene: 7. The CDR3 consists of 12 residues. Germline V lookup: CDR1 SGDLS, CDR2 YYNGEE.

The rearrangement joins TRBV4-2 to TRBJ1-1, with no clear D. Germline lookup yields CDR1 LGHNA and CDR2 YNFKEQ. CDR3 length: 15 amino acids. Trimming cost V 0 bases and J 5 bases, with 13 bases left between them. This CDR3 is CASSQEVNGNTEAFF. CDR3 in DNA: TGTGCCAGCAGCCAAGAGGTTAACGGGAATACTGAAGCTTTCTTT.

The chain uses TRBV2 and TRBJ2-5; 8 bases line up with TRBD2. Germline CDR1 SNHLY, CDR2 FYNNEI. Unmatched junction bases numbered 3, after V lost 6 bases and J lost 3 bases. CDR3 size: 13 residues. In nucleotides, the CDR3 is TGTGCCAGCAGCACGGGGGGGGAAGAGACCCAGTACTTC. Translation: CASSTGGEETQYF.

The chain links TRBV10-3 to TRBJ1-5; the D gene is possibly TRBD1 (5 bases). This CDR3 comprises 15 residues. Germline V gives CDR1 ENHRY, CDR2 SYGVKD. V was shortened by 1 base and J by 4 bases, with 11 bases between the two germline ends. CDR3 coding DNA: TGTGCCATCAGTGAGTTGGGGGGACGGAATCAGCCCCAGCATTTT. This sequence encodes CAISELGGRNQPQHF.

This chain links TRBV9 with TRBJ2-1; 8 nucleotides align to TRBD2. Germline V gene sequence: CDR1 SGDLS, CDR2 YYNGEE. V shed 0 bases and J 4 bases; nucleotides not matched to a gene: 3. The CDR3 covers 15 residues. The CDR3 protein is CASSVDPSGYNEQFF. The CDR3 DNA follows: TGTGCCAGCAGCGTAGACCCTAGCGGGTACAATGAGCAGTTCTTC.

This clone was detected once. The rearrangement links TRBV6-5 to TRBJ1-4; 7 bases agree with TRBD1. After removal of 6 bases from V and 8 bases from J, the junction contained 6 bases not matched to a gene. From germline, CDR1 is MNHEY and CDR2 SVGAGI. The CDR3 extends over 13 amino acids. DNA for the CDR3: TGTGCCAGCAGACAACAGGGGAGGGAAAAACTGTTTTTT. Translating gives CASRQQGREKLFF.

This clone was detected only a few times. The chain couples TRBV14 to TRBJ1-1; D not resolved. The CDR3 is made up of 14 amino acids. Trimming pared 1 base from V and 10 bases from J, leaving 16 bases between. Germline CDR1 reads SGHDN; CDR2 reads FVKESK. Written as DNA, the CDR3 is TGTGCCAGCAGCCAAGTCCCGGGCGGAGAGGGAGCTTTCTTT. Translating it yields CASSQVPGGEGAFF.

On this clone itself: One end of the junction is discordant with germline, which a read error may explain. The V call is TRBV6-6, the J call TRBJ1-1; a possible D gene is TRBD1 (6 bases). The CDR3 extends over 12 amino acids. Germline V CDR1 and CDR2: MNHNY, SVGAGI (reference sequence). CDR3 DNA: TGTGCCAGCAGCCAAGGGGGGGTCGGATCACCTTTC. Translation gives CASSQGGVGSPF.

The chain couples TRBV4-2 to TRBJ2-7; TRBD2 matches 10 bases. V lost 0 bases, J lost 3 bases, and 11 bases stayed unmatched. The length of the CDR3 is 18 residues. Germline loops: CDR1 LGHNA, CDR2 YNFKEQ. CDR3 sequence reads: CASSQDLTNSGRHYEQYF. Here the CDR3 DNA reads TGTGCCAGCAGCCAAGACTTGACCAATAGCGGGAGGCACTACGAGCAGTACTTC.

J is TRBJ1-1 and V is TRBV28, with 9 bases lining up with TRBD1. The junction had 8 bases not matched to a gene; V was cut back by 3 bases and J by 0 bases. The V gene's germline CDR1 is MDHEN and CDR2 SYDVKM. The CDR3 is made up of 17 amino acids. CDR3 loop: CASSLADRGGVNTEAFF. Written as DNA, the CDR3 is TGTGCCAGCAGTTTGGCGGACAGGGGTGGTGTGAACACTGAAGCTTTCTTT.

This chain connects TRBV29-1 to TRBJ1-5; tentative D call: TRBD1 (5 bases). Germline CDR1 and CDR2: SQVTM and ANQGSEA. Between the trimmed V and J ends, which lost 6 bases and 7 bases, there was a span of 13 bases. This CDR3 has 12 residues. CDR3 protein: CSVTAGGQPQHF. CDR3 nucleotide sequence: TGCAGCGTGACCGCGGGGGGACAGCCCCAGCATTTT.

The gene calls are TRBV19 and TRBJ1-5, with D uncertain. Germline V gives CDR1 LNHDA, CDR2 SQIVND (reference sequence). The CDR3 runs 17 residues. V was trimmed by 10 bases and J by 1 base, leaving 23 bases between them. The CDR3 sequence is CATTAGRGSYSNQPQHF. The CDR3 DNA reads as TGTGCCACCACTGCTGGGAGAGGGTCTTACAGCAATCAGCCCCAGCATTTT. Drawing the rest from reference TRBV19 and TRBJ1-5, the complete variable domain is DGGITQSPKYLFRKEGQNVTLSCEQNLNHDAMYWYRQDPGQGLRLIYYSQIVNDFQKGDIAEGYSVSREKKESFPLTVTSAQKNPTAFYLCATTAGRGSYSNQPQHFGDGTRLSIL.

The rearrangement links TRBV11-2 to TRBJ1-4; D perhaps matches TRBD1 (5 bases). CDR3 size: 15 residues. Trimming shortened V by 1 base and J by 6 bases, and 12 bases separated the two germline ends. Germline V gene lookup returns CDR1 SGHAT and CDR2 FQNNGV. CDR3 DNA sequence: TGTGCCAGCAGCTTAGGTCAGGGCGGGGATGAAAAACTGTTTTTT. Amino acids: CASSLGQGGDEKLFF.

V and J are TRBV7-9 and TRBJ1-4; 9 nucleotides align to TRBD1. The CDR3 is 15 amino acids. V was clipped by 5 bases and J by 8 bases; unmatched bases: 9. Germline CDR1 SEHNR, CDR2 FQNEAQ (reference sequence). CDR3 sequence reads: CASSLMGQGKEKLFF. In nucleotides, the CDR3 is TGTGCCAGCAGCCTTATGGGACAGGGAAAGGAAAAACTGTTTTTT.

CDR3 protein: CASSPGTAVNSEKLFF. The CDR3 DNA reads TGTGCCAGCAGTCCCGGGACAGCCGTGAATAGCGAAAAACTGTTTTTT. V and J are TRBV2 and TRBJ1-4; 7 nucleotides agree with TRBD1. This CDR3 has 16 residues. With 5 bases clipped from V and 8 bases from J, the junction kept 14 bases outside the gene matches. The germline gives CDR1 SNHLY, CDR2 FYNNEI. Supplemented by reference TRBV2 and TRBJ1-4, the full variable domain reads EPEVTQTPSHQVTQMGQEVILRCVPISNHLYFYWYRQILGQKVEFLVSFYNNEISEKSEIFDDQFSVERPDGSNFTLKIRSTKLEDSAMYFCASSPGTAVNSEKLFFGSGTQLSVL.

This clone was observed once. The rearrangement joins TRBV29-1 to TRBJ1-2, with TRBD1 as a possible D gene (6 bases). This CDR3 is built from 12 residues. Trimming pared 6 bases from V and 4 bases from J, leaving 12 bases between. Germline assignment: CDR1 SQVTM and CDR2 ANQGSEA. CDR3 in amino acids: CSVKTGAYGYTF. The CDR3 DNA follows: TGCAGCGTCAAGACAGGAGCCTATGGCTACACCTTC.

The rearrangement uses TRBV7-2 and TRBJ1-4; TRBD1 aligns across 10 bases. With 4 bases clipped from V and 6 bases from J, the junction kept 5 bases outside the gene matches. From germline, CDR1 is SGHTA and CDR2 FQGNSA. The CDR3 extends over 15 amino acids. This CDR3 reads CASSWDRGWDEKLFF. The CDR3 region has the DNA TGTGCCAGCAGCTGGGACAGGGGCTGGGATGAAAAACTGTTTTTT.

The genes are TRBV6-5 and TRBJ1-2; D is uncertain. V gave up 7 bases and J gave up 2 bases, with 14 bases separating them. This CDR3 region has 14 residues. Germline V gene data show CDR1 as MNHEY and CDR2 as SVGAGI. In DNA form, the CDR3 reads TGTGCCAGCATGAAGGGAGGCAGCAACTATGGCTACACCTTC. Its protein is CASMKGGSNYGYTF.

This chain joins TRBV9 and TRBJ2-5; TRBD2 agrees at 7 bases. CDR1 and CDR2 (germline): SGDLS, YYNGEE. CDR3 length: 15 amino acids. Trimming at V came to 0 bases and at J to 2 bases, leaving 4 bases not matched to a gene. In DNA form, the CDR3 reads TGTGCCAGCAGCGTAGGGTGGGGGGGACAAGAGACCCAGTACTTC. Translation gives CASSVGWGGQETQYF.

This clone occurred once. The chain carries TRBV18 and TRBJ1-1; 7 nucleotides align to TRBD1. The V gene's germline CDR1 is KGHSH and CDR2 LQKENI. The CDR3 totals 17 residues. Trimming took 5 bases from V and 0 from J; bases not matched to a gene: 12. CDR3 DNA: TGTGCCAGCTCATCTAAGACAGGGCCCTTTATGAACACTGAAGCTTTCTTT. It encodes CASSSKTGPFMNTEAFF.

The chain joins TRBV2 to TRBJ1-6, with unresolved D. CDR1 SNHLY and CDR2 FYNNEI come from the germline V gene. The V gene lost 7 bases and the J gene lost 7 bases, with 17 bases spanning the gap. The CDR3 contains 15 residues. CDR3 residues: CASNDRGARNSPLHF. DNA for the CDR3: TGTGCCAGCAACGACCGGGGAGCGCGGAATTCACCCCTCCACTTT. Drawing the rest from reference TRBV2 and TRBJ1-6, the complete variable domain is EPEVTQTPSHQVTQMGQEVILRCVPISNHLYFYWYRQILGQKVEFLVSFYNNEISEKSEIFDDQFSVERPDGSNFTLKIRSTKLEDSAMYFCASNDRGARNSPLHFGNGTRLTVT.

The J gene is TRBJ2-7, the V gene TRBV13; 10 bases are a match to TRBD2. The germline CDR1 and CDR2 sequences are PRHDT and FYEKMQ (reference sequence). V shed 1 base, J shed 7 bases, and the junction held 10 bases outside the gene matches. This CDR3 contains 16 residues. The CDR3 reads CASSLAPASGSREQYF. Here the CDR3 DNA reads TGTGCCAGCAGCTTAGCACCGGCTAGCGGGAGCCGGGAGCAGTACTTC.